The rows below give T cell receptor beta chains drawn from one sample of a study of control samples from healthy donors and cancer patients. Only in-frame clones appear in the TCRdb table, and some are missing; sequencing was by immunoSEQ multiplex PCR. The table lists 60,000 or so clones, 88% of them singletons. The sequencing sample was made of blood. The receptor source for this set is a man aged 45-60 years in good health. Both conserved end residues are part of each CDR3. D genes are given only for firm matches. Clone sizes are given selectively: once, few, many, or a class where the clone is expanded.

V gene: TRBV10-3; clone size: once; D gene: NA; J gene: TRBJ1-5; CDR3 DNA: TGTGCCATCAGTGAAAGGTCGGGAATGCAGCCCCAGCATTTT; CDR3 protein: CAISERSGMQPQHF
V gene: TRBV6-2/TRBV6-3; clone size: few; D gene: NA; J gene: TRBJ1-5; CDR3 DNA: TGTGCCAGCAGTTACCTCGGGCGCGATCAGCCCCAGCATTTT; CDR3 protein: CASSYLGRDQPQHF
V gene: TRBV2; clone size: NA; D gene: NA; J gene: TRBJ1-2; CDR3 DNA: TGTGCCAGCAGTGAAGTAACATCGAACTATGGCTACACCTTC; CDR3 protein: CASSEVTSNYGYTF
V gene: TRBV15; clone size: NA; D gene: NA; J gene: TRBJ2-6; CDR3 DNA: TGTGCCACCAGCAGAGCATTTGGTTTTGAGGCCTCCTGGGCCAACGTCCTGACTTTC; CDR3 protein: CATSRAFGFEASWANVLTF
V gene: TRBV5-1; clone size: NA; D gene: TRBD1; J gene: TRBJ1-2; CDR3 DNA: TGCGCCAGCAGCTCGGCGGACCGACAGGGGAATGGCTACACCTTC; CDR3 protein: CASSSADRQGNGYTF
V gene: TRBV5-1; clone size: few; D gene: NA; J gene: TRBJ1-3; CDR3 DNA: TGCGCCAGCAGCTTGGTGGCAGGGGAAGGAAACACCATATATTTT; CDR3 protein: CASSLVAGEGNTIYF
V gene: TRBV10-3; clone size: NA; D gene: NA; J gene: TRBJ2-7; CDR3 DNA: TGTGCCATCAGTGACGGGGGCGAGCAGTACTTC; CDR3 protein: CAISDGGEQYF
V gene: TRBV19; clone size: NA; D gene: NA; J gene: TRBJ2-1; CDR3 DNA: TGTGCCAGTAGTCGAGGGTCAGGAGGATACAATGAGCAGTTCTTC; CDR3 protein: CASSRGSGGYNEQFF
V gene: TRBV18; clone size: NA; D gene: TRBD1; J gene: TRBJ2-7; CDR3 DNA: TGTGCCAGCTCACCGGGACAGGGCCCCTACGAGCAGTACTTC; CDR3 protein: CASSPGQGPYEQYF
V gene: TRBV29-1; clone size: NA; D gene: TRBD1; J gene: TRBJ1-1; CDR3 DNA: TGCAGCGGAGAGGGACAGATGAACACTGAAGCTTTCTTT; CDR3 protein: CSGEGQMNTEAFF
V gene: TRBV9; clone size: NA; D gene: TRBD1; J gene: TRBJ1-3; CDR3 DNA: TGTGCCAGCAGTTTAACAGGGGAGGGAAACACCATATATTTT; CDR3 protein: CASSLTGEGNTIYF
V gene: TRBV28; clone size: few; D gene: NA; J gene: TRBJ1-4; CDR3 DNA: TGTGCCAGCAGTTTAGACAGCCTTAATGAAAAACTGTTTTTT; CDR3 protein: CASSLDSLNEKLFF
V gene: TRBV11-2; clone size: NA; D gene: NA; J gene: TRBJ2-1; CDR3 DNA: TGTGCCAGCAGCGTCAGCTTGGACTACAGCTCCAATGAGCAGTTCTTC; CDR3 protein: CASSVSLDYSSNEQFF
V gene: TRBV5-1; clone size: NA; D gene: NA; J gene: TRBJ1-1; CDR3 DNA: TGCGCCAGCAGCTTGGAACAGCTCAACACTGAAGCTTTCTTT; CDR3 protein: CASSLEQLNTEAFF
V gene: TRBV11-2; clone size: NA; D gene: NA; J gene: TRBJ2-7; CDR3 DNA: TGTGCCAGCAGCTTACAACTATCCGAGCAGTACTTC; CDR3 protein: CASSLQLSEQYF
V gene: TRBV7-9; clone size: NA; D gene: NA; J gene: TRBJ1-4; CDR3 DNA: TGTGCCAGCAGCCAAGTGCAGAATGAAAAACTGTTTTTT; CDR3 protein: CASSQVQNEKLFF
V gene: TRBV7-2; clone size: NA; D gene: TRBD1; J gene: TRBJ1-4; CDR3 DNA: TGTGCCAGCAGCCCCAGGACAGGGATAGGAGAAAAACTGTTTTTT; CDR3 protein: CASSPRTGIGEKLFF
V gene: TRBV28; clone size: NA; D gene: NA; J gene: TRBJ1-5; CDR3 DNA: TGTGCCAGCAGTGGTTATATTAGCTCCCAGCCCCAGCATTTT; CDR3 protein: CASSGYISSQPQHF
V gene: TRBV7-9; clone size: NA; D gene: NA; J gene: TRBJ2-5; CDR3 DNA: TGTGCCAGCAGCTTACTCCCCCACGCGGCACAAGAGACCCAGTACTTC; CDR3 protein: CASSLLPHAAQETQYF
V gene: TRBV5-1; clone size: NA; D gene: NA; J gene: TRBJ1-4; CDR3 DNA: TGCGCCAGCAGCTTAATGGGGATTGAAACTAATGAAAAACTGTTTTTT; CDR3 protein: CASSLMGIETNEKLFF
V gene: TRBV9; clone size: NA; D gene: NA; J gene: TRBJ1-1; CDR3 DNA: TGTGCCAGCAGCGTAGGAAGGTGGGGCGACACTGAAGCTTTCTTT; CDR3 protein: CASSVGRWGDTEAFF
V gene: TRBV19; clone size: NA; D gene: TRBD1; J gene: TRBJ1-6; CDR3 DNA: TGTGCCAGTAGGGTGCAGGGGGGAGTTTCGGATTCACCCCTCCACTTT; CDR3 protein: CASRVQGGVSDSPLHF
V gene: TRBV21-1; clone size: NA; D gene: NA; J gene: TRBJ2-2; CDR3 DNA: TGTGCCAGCAGCATTGAGGGGCCCGGGGAGCTGTTTTTT; CDR3 protein: CASSIEGPGELFF
V gene: TRBV11-2; clone size: NA; D gene: TRBD2; J gene: TRBJ2-7; CDR3 DNA: TGTGCCAGCAGCTTAGACCCTACCCTAGCGGGCCTCTCCTACGAGCAGTACTTC; CDR3 protein: CASSLDPTLAGLSYEQYF
V gene: TRBV19; clone size: NA; D gene: NA; J gene: TRBJ2-3; CDR3 DNA: TGTGCCAGTAGTTTCCCCTCGTCGGATACGCAGTATTTT; CDR3 protein: CASSFPSSDTQYF
V gene: TRBV28; clone size: NA; D gene: TRBD1; J gene: TRBJ2-3; CDR3 DNA: TGTGCCAGCAGTCCCCTCGACAGGGCGATTTTCACAGATACGCAGTATTTT; CDR3 protein: CASSPLDRAIFTDTQYF
V gene: TRBV5-1; clone size: once; D gene: NA; J gene: TRBJ2-1; CDR3 DNA: TGCGCCAGCAGCTTCGCCGGGGGCTACAATGAGCAGTTCTTC; CDR3 protein: CASSFAGGYNEQFF
V gene: TRBV5-1; clone size: once; D gene: NA; J gene: TRBJ1-3; CDR3 DNA: TGCGCCAGCAGCGGGGGGGCAGATGGAAACACCATATATTTT; CDR3 protein: CASSGGADGNTIYF
V gene: TRBV12-3/TRBV12-4; clone size: NA; D gene: NA; J gene: TRBJ2-2; CDR3 DNA: TGTGCCAGCAGTCGCGAGAACACCGGGGAGCTGTTTTTT; CDR3 protein: CASSRENTGELFF
V gene: TRBV21-1; clone size: NA; D gene: NA; J gene: TRBJ1-5; CDR3 DNA: TGTGCCAGCAGCAAAAAGGACAGTAGCAATCAGCCCCAGCATTTT; CDR3 protein: CASSKKDSSNQPQHF
V gene: TRBV2; clone size: NA; D gene: NA; J gene: TRBJ1-4; CDR3 DNA: TGTGCCAGCAGTGAACCATCTGTAAGGGAGGATGAAAAACTGTTTTTT; CDR3 protein: CASSEPSVREDEKLFF
V gene: TRBV29-1; clone size: NA; D gene: NA; J gene: TRBJ2-3; CDR3 DNA: TGCAGCGTTGGGACAGATACGCAGTATTTT; CDR3 protein: CSVGTDTQYF
V gene: TRBV23-1; clone size: NA; D gene: TRBD1; J gene: TRBJ1-4; CDR3 DNA: TGCGCCAGCATCGAACAGGGGGTAGAGGGCTTGGGTGAAAAACTGTTTTTT; CDR3 protein: CASIEQGVEGLGEKLFF
V gene: TRBV2; clone size: NA; D gene: NA; J gene: TRBJ2-1; CDR3 DNA: TGTGCCAGCAGTGTGTCGCAGGTGCGAGATGCTGAGCAGTTCTTC; CDR3 protein: CASSVSQVRDAEQFF
V gene: TRBV11-2; clone size: NA; D gene: NA; J gene: TRBJ1-2; CDR3 DNA: TGTGCCAGCAGCTTAGACAGGAACTATGGCTACACCTTC; CDR3 protein: CASSLDRNYGYTF
V gene: TRBV3-1/TRBV3-2; clone size: NA; D gene: TRBD2; J gene: TRBJ2-4; CDR3 DNA: TGTGCCAGCAGCCAGCCGGGACTAGCGGGATGTCAAGGAGCCAAAAACATTCAGTACTTC; CDR3 protein: CASSQPGLAGCQGAKNIQYF
V gene: TRBV27; clone size: NA; D gene: NA; J gene: TRBJ1-4; CDR3 DNA: TGTGCCAGCAGTTCTAGACCAGGGATAGATGAAAAACTGTTTTTT; CDR3 protein: CASSSRPGIDEKLFF
V gene: TRBV30; clone size: NA; D gene: NA; J gene: TRBJ2-7; CDR3 DNA: TGTGCCTGGAGTTTGGACTACGAGCAGTACTTC; CDR3 protein: CAWSLDYEQYF
V gene: TRBV28; clone size: NA; D gene: NA; J gene: TRBJ1-3; CDR3 DNA: TGTGCCAGCAGTTTATCCCCAGATTCCTCTGGAAACACCATATATTTT; CDR3 protein: CASSLSPDSSGNTIYF
V gene: TRBV2; clone size: NA; D gene: NA; J gene: TRBJ1-4; CDR3 DNA: TGTGCCAGCAGTGGTTATACGCAAGAGGAAAAACTGTTTTTT; CDR3 protein: CASSGYTQEEKLFF
V gene: TRBV4-3; clone size: once; D gene: NA; J gene: TRBJ2-3; CDR3 DNA: TGCGCCAGCAGCCCGGGACTTTACACAGATACGCAGTATTTT; CDR3 protein: CASSPGLYTDTQYF
V gene: TRBV27; clone size: NA; D gene: TRBD1; J gene: TRBJ2-2; CDR3 DNA: TGTGCCAGCAGTTTATTCCCCCTCCGGACAGGGGCGAACACCGGGGAGCTGTTTTTT; CDR3 protein: CASSLFPLRTGANTGELFF
V gene: TRBV10-3; clone size: NA; D gene: NA; J gene: TRBJ1-6; CDR3 DNA: TGTGCCATCAGTGAGAACACGGTTAATTCACCCCTCCACTTT; CDR3 protein: CAISENTVNSPLHF
V gene: TRBV10-3; clone size: NA; D gene: TRBD1; J gene: TRBJ1-4; CDR3 DNA: TGTGCCATCAGTGGGACAGGAATTAATGAAAAACTGTTTTTT; CDR3 protein: CAISGTGINEKLFF
V gene: TRBV7-3; clone size: NA; D gene: TRBD1; J gene: TRBJ2-7; CDR3 DNA: TGTGCCAGCAGCTTTCCCCGGACAGGGAGAGGCTCCTACGAGCAGTACTTC; CDR3 protein: CASSFPRTGRGSYEQYF
V gene: TRBV28; clone size: NA; D gene: NA; J gene: TRBJ2-7; CDR3 DNA: TGTGCCAGCAGTTTACAGCGGGTAGGGTCCTACGAGCAGTACTTC; CDR3 protein: CASSLQRVGSYEQYF
V gene: TRBV28; clone size: NA; D gene: NA; J gene: TRBJ1-6; CDR3 DNA: TGTGCCAGCAGTTTTGGGACAACTAATTCACCCCTCCACTTT; CDR3 protein: CASSFGTTNSPLHF
V gene: TRBV10-3; clone size: NA; D gene: NA; J gene: TRBJ2-5; CDR3 DNA: TGTGCCATCAGTGAGCAGGAGACCCAGTACTTC; CDR3 protein: CAISEQETQYF
V gene: TRBV27; clone size: once; D gene: TRBD2; J gene: TRBJ2-7; CDR3 DNA: TGTGCCAGCAGCACGACTAGCGCGATCTCCTACGAGCAGTACTTC; CDR3 protein: CASSTTSAISYEQYF
V gene: TRBV15; clone size: NA; D gene: TRBD1; J gene: TRBJ2-1; CDR3 DNA: TGTGCCACCAGCCAGGGAAGGGGGCCTCTGGGTGAGCAGTTCTTC; CDR3 protein: CATSQGRGPLGEQFF
V gene: TRBV5-1; clone size: NA; D gene: TRBD1; J gene: TRBJ2-7; CDR3 DNA: TGCGCCAGCAGAAGGGGGCTAGCCTACGAGCAGTACTTC; CDR3 protein: CASRRGLAYEQYF
V gene: TRBV5-1; clone size: once; D gene: NA; J gene: TRBJ2-3; CDR3 DNA: TGCGCCAGTAGCACAGATACGCAGTATTTT; CDR3 protein: CASSTDTQYF
V gene: TRBV19; clone size: NA; D gene: NA; J gene: TRBJ1-5; CDR3 DNA: TGTGCCAGTAGTATAGGTATAGGCAATCAGCCCCAGCATTTT; CDR3 protein: CASSIGIGNQPQHF
V gene: TRBV2; clone size: NA; D gene: NA; J gene: TRBJ2-5; CDR3 DNA: TGTGCCAGCAGTGAAGCCCGAAAAGAGACCCAGTACTTC; CDR3 protein: CASSEARKETQYF
V gene: TRBV28; clone size: few; D gene: NA; J gene: TRBJ2-7; CDR3 DNA: TGTGCCAGCCGCCGAACAGACTCCTACGAGCAGTACTTC; CDR3 protein: CASRRTDSYEQYF
V gene: TRBV4-1; clone size: NA; D gene: NA; J gene: TRBJ2-7; CDR3 DNA: TGCGCCAGCAGCCAAGGAGGGGTGGGGACCTTCTCTAACTACGAGCAGTACTTC; CDR3 protein: CASSQGGVGTFSNYEQYF
V gene: TRBV3-1/TRBV3-2; clone size: NA; D gene: TRBD1; J gene: TRBJ2-2; CDR3 DNA: TGTGCCAGCAGCTTCCCCGGGACAGGGATCAACACCGGGGAGCTGTTTTTT; CDR3 protein: CASSFPGTGINTGELFF
V gene: TRBV3-1/TRBV3-2; clone size: few; D gene: TRBD1; J gene: TRBJ1-2; CDR3 DNA: TGTGCCAGCAGAGGGGCAAAGGGACAGGGAGCTAACTATGGCTACACCTTC; CDR3 protein: CASRGAKGQGANYGYTF
V gene: TRBV28; clone size: NA; D gene: NA; J gene: TRBJ1-1; CDR3 DNA: TGTGCCAGCAGCCCCCCTTACACTGAAGCTTTCTTT; CDR3 protein: CASSPPYTEAFF